This entry lists 26 T cell receptor beta chains sequenced from one sample in a study of T cell repertoires in cytomegalovirus infection (dated by TCRdb to 2018 to 2020). Which antigens these TCRs recognize remains unknown. The data were produced on an Illumina HiSeq 1500. The public reads were reprocessed in TCRdb via fastp at Q25 and MiXCR, keeping in-frame beta chains. When rows share a CDR3 protein, they turn into one entry using the most common DNA and genes. The sample includes about 60,000 distinct CDR3 sequences, with roughly 32% observed a single time. Jointly, the top ten make up about 74% of the sample. The sequencing sample was made of PBMCs, sequenced either directly or after in vitro stimulation (not recorded which). The receptors were gathered from a human donor in good health (CMV status not recorded). Some clones in this sample may be carry-over from other donors' samples.

This clonotype was recorded at least ten times. The chain recombines TRBV7-2 with TRBJ2-4; possible D gene TRBD2, 6 bases. The CDR3 sequence is 16 residues long. Germline lookup yields CDR1 SGHTA and CDR2 FQGNSA. Trimming cost V 1 base and J 0 bases, with 10 bases left between them. The CDR3 protein is CASSLGGILAKNIQYF. Here the CDR3 DNA reads TGTGCCAGCAGCTTAGGCGGGATTCTAGCCAAAAACATTCAGTACTTC.

The V call is TRBV20-1, the J call TRBJ2-2, with D possibly being TRBD1 or TRBD2 (5 bases each). From germline, CDR1 is DFQATT and CDR2 SNEGSKA (reference sequence). Trimming cost V 0 bases and J 0 bases, with 17 bases left between them. The CDR3 length is 18 residues. The CDR3 bases are TGCAGTGCTAGAGATGGCATGGGGGTTCGTCCGAACACCGGGGAGCTGTTTTTT. Translating it yields CSARDGMGVRPNTGELFF.

The chain combines TRBV28 with TRBJ1-1, with 7 bases identical to TRBD1. This CDR3 spans 15 amino acids. Unmatched junction bases numbered 12, after V lost 6 bases and J lost 5 bases. The germline gives CDR1 MDHEN, CDR2 SYDVKM. The CDR3 region is CASSPPRQGGTEAFF. The CDR3 DNA follows: TGTGCCAGCAGCCCCCCCCGACAGGGTGGGACTGAAGCTTTCTTT.

The chain has TRBV6-9 and TRBJ1-1; D ambiguous. Germline CDR1 and CDR2: MNHGY and SVAAGI. V was trimmed by 0 bases and J by 0 bases, leaving 20 bases between them. The CDR3 consists of 19 residues. The CDR3: CASSYSEDSDYTVNTEAFF. The CDR3 coding sequence is TGTGCCAGCAGTTATTCGGAGGACTCGGACTACACCGTGAACACTGAAGCTTTCTTT.

In this sample, this clonotype turned up a few times. The CDR3 reads CSVDTSLYGYTF. CDR3 coding DNA: TGCAGTGTGGACACCTCCCTCTATGGCTACACCTTC. The rearrangement uses TRBV20-1 and TRBJ1-2; possible D gene TRBD1, 5 bases. From germline, CDR1 is DFQATT and CDR2 SNEGSKA (reference sequence). This CDR3 is 12 amino acids long. The V end lost 7 bases, the J end lost 4 bases, and 13 bases lay between the germline ends.

The table lists this clonotype with a few counts. The chain links TRBV12-3 or TRBV12-4 to TRBJ2-3; a possible D gene is TRBD2 (6 bases). The CDR3 is 13 amino acids. As DNA, the CDR3 is TGTGCTGTAATCGGCGGGGCCACAGATACGCAGTATTTT. Residues: CAVIGGATDTQYF.

The gene calls are TRBV4-3 and TRBJ2-7; D is undetermined. This CDR3 comprises 15 residues. The germline gives CDR1 LGHNA, CDR2 YSLEER. V was clipped by 1 base and J by 0 bases, with 10 bases between them. CDR3 nucleotides: TGCGCCAGCAGCCAAGGCGCGGTCAGCTCCTACGAGCAGTACTTC. Translated, it gives CASSQGAVSSYEQYF.

The chain combines TRBV6-2 or TRBV6-3 with TRBJ2-3, with TRBD1 as a possible D gene (5 bases). Trimming removed 4 bases at V and 2 bases at J, with 10 bases between. Germline-derived CDR1 and CDR2 are MNHEY and SVGEGT. This CDR3 comprises 14 residues. CDR3 sequence reads: CASSLRQYTDTQYF. The CDR3 DNA sequence: TGTGCCAGCAGTTTACGACAGTACACAGATACGCAGTATTTT.

The chain links TRBV10-3 to TRBJ2-5; D gene ambiguous. CDR1 and CDR2 (germline): ENHRY, SYGVKD. The CDR3 length is 12 residues. Trimming took off 0 bases at V and 3 bases at J, with 2 bases between the two ends. The CDR3 spells CAISESKETQYF. In DNA form, the CDR3 reads TGTGCCATCAGTGAGTCGAAAGAGACCCAGTACTTC.

This clonotype was detected ten times or more. The chain couples TRBV7-2 to TRBJ1-1; no clear D gene. The V end was cut by 1 base, the J end by 1 base, with 10 bases between. This CDR3 contains 15 residues. The germline V gene encodes CDR1 SGHTA and CDR2 FQGNSA. The CDR3 loop reads CASSLVPQKNTEAFF. The DNA for the CDR3 is TGTGCCAGCAGCTTAGTTCCACAGAAGAACACTGAAGCTTTCTTT.

This clonotype was observed a handful of times. The chain carries TRBV19 and TRBJ1-1; the match to TRBD1 covers 8 bases. The CDR3 extends over 15 amino acids. The germline V gene has CDR1 LNHDA and CDR2 SQIVND (reference sequence). With V trimmed by 6 bases and J by 1 base, 7 bases remained unmatched. The CDR3 nucleotides read TGTGCCAGTAGGATGACAGGGGTGGGGAACACTGAAGCTTTCTTT. Its translation is CASRMTGVGNTEAFF.

This clonotype was counted only a few times. V gene TRBV19 combines with J gene TRBJ2-3, with D possibly matching TRBD1 (5 bases). Trimming stripped 1 base from V and 2 bases from J, with 13 bases between. Germline V gives CDR1 LNHDA, CDR2 SQIVND (reference sequence). The CDR3 extends over 16 amino acids. CDR3 sequence (DNA): TGTGCCAGTAGTATAGGGCCGGCAGGGAACACAGATACGCAGTATTTT. It codes for CASSIGPAGNTDTQYF.

The chain has TRBV18 and TRBJ1-3; D is undetermined. This CDR3 is 14 amino acids long. Germline lookup yields CDR1 KGHSH and CDR2 LQKENI. The V gene lost 4 bases and the J gene lost 8 bases, with 15 bases spanning the gap. CDR3 DNA sequence: TGTGCCAGCTCACAGGCGGTAGGGCTGGACACCATATATTTT. It translates to CASSQAVGLDTIYF. The full variable domain, in which reference TRBV18 and TRBJ1-3 provide the parts outside the CDR3, is NAGVMQNPRHLVRRRGQEARLRCSPMKGHSHVYWYRQLPEEGLKFMVYLQKENIIDESGMPKERFSAEFPKEGPSILRIQQVVRGDSAAYFCASSQAVGLDTIYFGEGSWLTVV.

This clonotype was picked up a small number of times. This sequence joins TRBV6-2 or TRBV6-3 and TRBJ2-5; D gene ambiguous. CDR1 and CDR2 (germline): MNHEY, SVGEGT. The CDR3 loop spans 12 amino acids. Trimming took 2 bases from V and 3 from J, leaving 4 bases between them. The chain's CDR3 is CASSYREETQYF. CDR3 in DNA: TGTGCCAGCAGTTACAGGGAAGAGACCCAGTACTTC.

The rearrangement uses TRBV14 and TRBJ1-6; D unclear. The germline V gene encodes CDR1 SGHDN and CDR2 FVKESK. With 0 bases removed from V and 1 base from J, the gap between germline ends came to 10 bases. The CDR3 is made up of 17 amino acids. The CDR3 DNA reads as TGTGCCAGCAGCCAAGACCCTCTCGGTTCCTATAATTCACCCCTCCACTTT. Amino acid sequence: CASSQDPLGSYNSPLHF.

The V gene is TRBV10-3, the J gene TRBJ2-2; 8 bases agree with TRBD2. This CDR3 contains 19 residues. Germline V gene data show CDR1 as ENHRY and CDR2 as SYGVKD. The V segment lost 10 bases and the J segment 4 bases; nucleotides outside the gene matches: 23. CDR3 bases: TGTGCCACCAACGACCGGGGGGGACTAACCAGGGGTAGCACCGGGGAGCTGTTTTTT. Translating gives CATNDRGGLTRGSTGELFF.

V usage is TRBV7-2 and J usage is TRBJ2-1, with 9 bases that match TRBD2. From germline, CDR1 is SGHTA and CDR2 FQGNSA. After removal of 7 bases from V and 5 bases from J, the junction contained 21 bases not matched to a gene. This CDR3 comprises 19 residues. The CDR3 DNA reads TGTGCCAGCATTGAGTCCAGTCTAGCGGGAATCCCTAGAAACAATGAGCAGTTCTTC. Residues: CASIESSLAGIPRNNEQFF.

This clonotype was observed many times. V is TRBV7-8 and J is TRBJ2-1, with 7 bases matching TRBD1. Unmatched junction bases numbered 8, after V lost 7 bases and J lost 8 bases. The CDR3 is 13 residues long. Germline V gives CDR1 SGHVS, CDR2 FQNEAQ. CDR3 in DNA: TGTGCCAGCACCACGGGACAGATTGATGAGCAGTTCTTC. Its translation: CASTTGQIDEQFF.

This clonotype was found many times. The chain recombines TRBV7-2 with TRBJ1-2; 10 bases line up with TRBD1. Germline loops: CDR1 SGHTA, CDR2 FQGNSA. V lost 2 bases, J lost 2 bases, and 11 bases stayed unmatched. The CDR3 consists of 18 residues. The CDR3 region has the DNA TGTGCCAGCAGCTTACCCCGGGACAGGGGTGGACTAAACTATGGCTACACCTTC. Translating it yields CASSLPRDRGGLNYGYTF.

The J gene is TRBJ2-1, the V gene TRBV4-1; D gene unclear. Between the trimmed V and J ends, which lost 1 base and 2 bases, there was a span of 12 bases. Germline V gives CDR1 MGHRA, CDR2 YSYEKL. CDR3 length: 16 amino acids. CDR3 loop: CASSQVSYSTYNEQFF. In nucleotides, the CDR3 is TGCGCCAGCAGCCAAGTTAGTTACAGCACCTACAATGAGCAGTTCTTC.

This clonotype was counted between two and nine times. This rearrangement joins TRBV7-2 to TRBJ2-5; D uncertain. The CDR3 has 15 residues. The ends were cut back, 0 bases at V and 3 bases at J, with 11 bases in the middle. Germline lookup yields CDR1 SGHTA and CDR2 FQGNSA. The CDR3 DNA reads TGTGCCAGCAGCTTAGCGCCATCGTGGAAAGAGACCCAGTACTTC. It translates to CASSLAPSWKETQYF.

The CDR3 protein is CASIGGYAGRQFF. The CDR3 coding sequence is TGTGCCAGCATCGGGGGCTACGCGGGACGGCAGTTCTTC. This sequence joins TRBV12-3 or TRBV12-4 and TRBJ2-1; D may correspond to TRBD1 or TRBD2 (6 bases each). V was pared by 7 bases and J by 12 bases, with 19 bases between. The CDR3 sequence is 13 residues long.

The chain employs TRBV20-1 and TRBJ2-7; TRBD2 is a possible D gene (5 bases). This CDR3 is 14 amino acids long. CDR1 and CDR2 from the germline V gene are DFQATT and SNEGSKA (reference sequence). Trimming removed 0 bases at V and 4 bases at J, with 13 bases between. In DNA, the CDR3 is TGCAGTGCTAGAGATATGAAGGCGGGTTACGAGCAGTACTTC. The encoded protein is CSARDMKAGYEQYF.

The sample holds one count of this clonotype. The CDR3 bases are TGCGCCAGCAGCCAAGAGTTTTTGGCTGATCTCCCCCGTGAGCAGTTCTTC. It codes for CASSQEFLADLPREQFF. The chain combines TRBV4-1 with TRBJ2-1; D is unclear. Germline V lookup: CDR1 MGHRA, CDR2 YSYEKL. The CDR3 has 17 amino acids. V was shortened by 0 bases and J by 9 bases, with 21 bases between the two germline ends.

This clonotype turned up a few times. This chain connects TRBV6-5 to TRBJ2-2, with D perhaps TRBD1 (7 bases). V lost 2 bases and J 5 bases, leaving 12 bases between the germline ends. CDR1 is MNHEY, CDR2 SVGAGI, per germline. This CDR3 contains 15 residues. CDR3: CASSYLAGGTGELFF. The DNA for the CDR3 is TGTGCCAGCAGTTACCTGGCAGGGGGGACCGGGGAGCTGTTTTTT.

The gene calls are TRBV15 and TRBJ1-5; D is ambiguous. V shed 0 bases and J shed 1 base, with 7 bases lying between them. The CDR3 runs to 15 residues. Germline CDR1 reads LNHNV; CDR2 reads YYDKDF (reference sequence). The CDR3 is CATSREWGSNQPQHF. DNA of the CDR3: TGTGCCACCAGCAGAGAATGGGGAAGCAATCAGCCCCAGCATTTT. Drawing the rest from reference TRBV15 and TRBJ1-5, the complete variable domain is DAMVIQNPRYQVTQFGKPVTLSCSQTLNHNVMYWYQQKSSQAPKLLFHYYDKDFNNEADTPDNFQSRRPNTSFCFLDIRSPGLGDTAMYLCATSREWGSNQPQHFGDGTRLSIL.